This TCR beta chain derives from a study of T cells after yellow fever vaccination. Points from the study as a whole: The appearance of a small share of clonotypes in both CD4 and CD8 compartments was observed.

TCRdb re-analysed the 5' RACE reads in MiXCR, keeping a single row per CDR3 protein. The sample comprises a few hundred thousand distinct CDR3 sequences, 6.2% of which are singletons, and approximately 15% rests with the top ten. Trimming stripped 6 bases from V and 15 bases from J, with 15 bases between. The length of the CDR3 is 11 residues. The germline V gene has CDR1 LNHDA and CDR2 SQIVND (reference sequence). A few counts support this clonotype. The antigen is unknown. This sequence joins TRBV19 and TRBJ2-1; weak D call: TRBD2 (5 bases). The sequencing used PBMCs, collected 5 days after the yellow fever booster vaccination. The receptor comes from a man aged 25-40 years who received the YFV17D yellow fever vaccine. The CDR3 DNA reads as TGTGCCAGTAGGGCGGGTCTAAGTACGTTCTTC. Its translation: CASRAGLSTFF.